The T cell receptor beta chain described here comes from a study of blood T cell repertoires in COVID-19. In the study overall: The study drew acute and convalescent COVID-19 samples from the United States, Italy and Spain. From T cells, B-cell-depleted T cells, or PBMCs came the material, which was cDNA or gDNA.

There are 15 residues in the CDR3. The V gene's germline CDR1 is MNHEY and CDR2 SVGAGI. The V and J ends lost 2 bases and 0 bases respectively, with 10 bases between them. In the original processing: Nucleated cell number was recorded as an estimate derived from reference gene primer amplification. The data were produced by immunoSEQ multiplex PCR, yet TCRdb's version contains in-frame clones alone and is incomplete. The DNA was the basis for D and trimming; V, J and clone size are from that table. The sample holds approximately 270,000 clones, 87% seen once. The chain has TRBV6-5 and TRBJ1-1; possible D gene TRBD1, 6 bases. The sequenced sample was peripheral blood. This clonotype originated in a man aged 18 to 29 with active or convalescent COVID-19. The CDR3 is CASSYRGIMNTEAFF. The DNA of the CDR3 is TGTGCCAGCAGTTACAGGGGGATCATGAACACTGAAGCTTTCTTT.